The rows below give T cell receptor beta chains drawn from one sample of a study of T cell repertoires in cytomegalovirus infection. TCRdb re-called the reads with MiXCR, one entry per CDR3 protein. The sample has fewer than 550,000 distinct CDR3 sequences, about a quarter seen once. The specimen was PBMCs. These receptors were obtained from a human donor in good health (CMV status not recorded). Some clones in this sample may be carry-over from other donors' samples. The CDR3 runs from the conserved cysteine through the conserved F or W. A D gene is named only where the DNA matches it firmly. Clone size appears in some rows only: once, few, many, or a class for an expanded clone.

V gene: TRBV6-2/TRBV6-3
D gene: TRBD1
J gene: TRBJ2-1
clone size: few
CDR3 DNA: TGTGCCAGCAGTCTACTGACAGGGCGAACCTACAATGAGCAGTTCTTC
CDR3 protein: CASSLLTGRTYNEQFF

V gene: TRBV29-1
D gene: -
J gene: TRBJ2-7
clone size: -
CDR3 DNA: TGCAGCGGTAGTAGGGGGAAACCCTACGAGCAGTACTTC
CDR3 protein: CSGSRGKPYEQYF

V gene: TRBV4-1
D gene: -
J gene: TRBJ1-5
clone size: -
CDR3 DNA: TGCGCCAGCAGCCAAGTTGTGGGGAATCAGCCCCAGCATTTT
CDR3 protein: CASSQVVGNQPQHF

V gene: TRBV11-2
D gene: TRBD1
J gene: TRBJ1-2
clone size: -
CDR3 DNA: TGTGCCAGCAGCCCAATAGCCTCGGGACAGGGAGGTGGCTACACCTTC
CDR3 protein: CASSPIASGQGGGYTF

V gene: TRBV6-2/TRBV6-3
D gene: -
J gene: TRBJ1-1
clone size: few
CDR3 DNA: TGTGCCAGCACCCTTTTGAGGATTTTTGACACTGAAGCTTTCTTT
CDR3 protein: CASTLLRIFDTEAFF

V gene: TRBV6-2/TRBV6-3
D gene: -
J gene: TRBJ1-2
clone size: few
CDR3 DNA: TGTGCCAGCAGTTCCCGGACCTCTAACTATGGCTACACCTTC
CDR3 protein: CASSSRTSNYGYTF

V gene: TRBV7-2
D gene: TRBD2
J gene: TRBJ2-3
clone size: many
CDR3 DNA: TGTGCCAGCAGCTTATTGTCCAGCGGGAGGATAACTAGCACAGATACGCAGTATTTT
CDR3 protein: CASSLLSSGRITSTDTQYF

V gene: TRBV20-1
D gene: -
J gene: TRBJ1-5
clone size: -
CDR3 DNA: TGCAGTGCTAGAGATTATCGGGGTATTCATCAGCCCCAGCATTTT
CDR3 protein: CSARDYRGIHQPQHF

V gene: TRBV10-3
D gene: TRBD1
J gene: TRBJ2-7
clone size: -
CDR3 DNA: TGTGCCATCAGTGGACAGGGGGGATTCTACGAGCAGTACTTC
CDR3 protein: CAISGQGGFYEQYF

V gene: TRBV7-3
D gene: -
J gene: TRBJ2-1
clone size: many
CDR3 DNA: TGTGCCAGCAGCTACAAGGGACTCCAACCAATCTATTCCCACAATGAGCAGTTCTTC
CDR3 protein: CASSYKGLQPIYSHNEQFF

V gene: TRBV7-6
D gene: TRBD2
J gene: TRBJ2-1
clone size: few
CDR3 DNA: TGTGCCAGCAGCTTAGAGGTAGCGGGAGCCCCGAATGAGCAGTTCTTC
CDR3 protein: CASSLEVAGAPNEQFF

V gene: TRBV4-2
D gene: -
J gene: TRBJ2-5
clone size: -
CDR3 DNA: TGTGCCAGCAGCCAAGCGGGGGCAGAGACCCAGTACTTC
CDR3 protein: CASSQAGAETQYF

V gene: TRBV6-5
D gene: TRBD2
J gene: TRBJ2-1
clone size: few
CDR3 DNA: TGTGCCAGCAGTTATGCCGGGAGGGACATCGCCGGCAAGTATGAGCAGTTCTTC
CDR3 protein: CASSYAGRDIAGKYEQFF

V gene: TRBV5-4
D gene: TRBD2
J gene: TRBJ2-1
clone size: few
CDR3 DNA: TGTGCCAGCAGCTTGAGGCGGGCGGGAGGGTCCTACAATGAGCAGTTCTTC
CDR3 protein: CASSLRRAGGSYNEQFF

V gene: TRBV28
D gene: -
J gene: TRBJ2-2
clone size: few
CDR3 DNA: TGTGCCAGCATACGACAGGTGGACACCGGGGAGCTGTTTTTT
CDR3 protein: CASIRQVDTGELFF

V gene: TRBV4-1
D gene: TRBD1
J gene: TRBJ1-2
clone size: -
CDR3 DNA: TGCGCCAGCAGCCCCCCCCGGGACAGGGGGCCCCATGGCTACACCTTC
CDR3 protein: CASSPPRDRGPHGYTF

V gene: TRBV28
D gene: -
J gene: TRBJ1-4
clone size: few
CDR3 DNA: TGTGCCAGCCTCCCCCGGCGCGCCGGATTAAATAGGGATGAAAAACTGTTTTTT
CDR3 protein: CASLPRRAGLNRDEKLFF

V gene: TRBV18
D gene: -
J gene: TRBJ1-5
clone size: once
CDR3 DNA: TGTGCCAGCTCACCAGGGTTAGGGGTAGGCCAGCCCCAGCATTTT
CDR3 protein: CASSPGLGVGQPQHF

V gene: TRBV29-1
D gene: -
J gene: TRBJ2-1
clone size: -
CDR3 DNA: TGCAGCGCCCTACGGGGGTTTGAGCAGTTCTTC
CDR3 protein: CSALRGFEQFF

V gene: TRBV12-3/TRBV12-4
D gene: -
J gene: TRBJ2-5
clone size: many
CDR3 DNA: TGTGCCAGCAGGGAAAAAAGGGTAGGAGAGACCCAGTACTTC
CDR3 protein: CASREKRVGETQYF

V gene: TRBV7-8
D gene: -
J gene: TRBJ1-1
clone size: -
CDR3 DNA: TGTGCCAGCAGCCCCAACCGCGTGAACACTGAAGCTTTCTTT
CDR3 protein: CASSPNRVNTEAFF

V gene: TRBV25-1
D gene: -
J gene: TRBJ2-1
clone size: few
CDR3 DNA: TGTGCCAGCAGTGAATCTCTCGTCTACGGGAGAGGGAACAATGAGCAGTTCTTC
CDR3 protein: CASSESLVYGRGNNEQFF

V gene: TRBV19
D gene: TRBD1
J gene: TRBJ1-1
clone size: -
CDR3 DNA: TGTGCCAGTAGTACCCGGACAGGGGCAGCTTTCTTT
CDR3 protein: CASSTRTGAAFF

V gene: TRBV5-4
D gene: -
J gene: TRBJ2-3
clone size: -
CDR3 DNA: TGTGCCAGCAGCTTGCTGGGGGCCCGAACGGAGCAGTATTTT
CDR3 protein: CASSLLGARTEQYF

V gene: TRBV6-5
D gene: -
J gene: TRBJ2-3
clone size: few
CDR3 DNA: TGTGCCAGCACCGCCCCAGGAACAGATACGCAGTATTTT
CDR3 protein: CASTAPGTDTQYF

V gene: TRBV19
D gene: -
J gene: TRBJ2-2
clone size: -
CDR3 DNA: TGTGCCAGTACCAACCGACCAGGCGCCACCGGGGAGCTGTTTTTT
CDR3 protein: CASTNRPGATGELFF

V gene: TRBV6-6
D gene: TRBD2
J gene: TRBJ2-5
clone size: -
CDR3 DNA: TGTGCCAGCATCTCCGGGGGGGGGGAGACCCAGTACTTC
CDR3 protein: CASISGGGETQYF

V gene: TRBV12-5
D gene: -
J gene: TRBJ2-7
clone size: few
CDR3 DNA: TGTGCTAGTGGTCGGGGCGGCTTCGAGCAGTACTTC
CDR3 protein: CASGRGGFEQYF

V gene: TRBV5-4
D gene: TRBD2
J gene: TRBJ2-1
clone size: -
CDR3 DNA: TGTGCCAGCAGCTTGAGCGCGGGAGGGTCAGGTGAGCAGTTCTTC
CDR3 protein: CASSLSAGGSGEQFF

V gene: TRBV18
D gene: TRBD1
J gene: TRBJ1-4
clone size: -
CDR3 DNA: TGTGCCAGCTCACCATACACAGGGGAGGGCGAAAAACTGTTTTTT
CDR3 protein: CASSPYTGEGEKLFF

V gene: TRBV12-5
D gene: -
J gene: TRBJ1-2
clone size: many
CDR3 DNA: TGTGCTAGTGGTTTCGGGAGGAATGGCTACACCTTC
CDR3 protein: CASGFGRNGYTF

V gene: TRBV20-1
D gene: -
J gene: TRBJ2-7
clone size: -
CDR3 DNA: TGCAGTGCTACCGCCGGGACCGAGCGCGAGGAGCAGTACTTC
CDR3 protein: CSATAGTEREEQYF

V gene: TRBV4-3
D gene: TRBD2
J gene: TRBJ2-1
clone size: -
CDR3 DNA: TGCGCCAGCAGCCAGCCGACTAGCGGGAGGCCTGAGCAGTTCTTC
CDR3 protein: CASSQPTSGRPEQFF

V gene: TRBV6-6
D gene: TRBD1
J gene: TRBJ1-4
clone size: few
CDR3 DNA: TGTGCCAGCAGTGAGAAGGGACAGGGTGTGAGAGATGAAAAACTGTTTTTT
CDR3 protein: CASSEKGQGVRDEKLFF

V gene: TRBV7-9
D gene: TRBD2
J gene: TRBJ2-1
clone size: -
CDR3 DNA: TGTGCCAGCAGCTCGCCTAGCGGGGCAACCTACAATGAGCAGTTCTTC
CDR3 protein: CASSSPSGATYNEQFF

V gene: TRBV11-3
D gene: -
J gene: TRBJ2-2
clone size: few
CDR3 DNA: TGTGCCAGCAGCCTGCACACCGGGGAGCTGTTTTTT
CDR3 protein: CASSLHTGELFF

V gene: TRBV27
D gene: TRBD1
J gene: TRBJ1-5
clone size: -
CDR3 DNA: TGTGCCAGCAACGACCCTAATCCGGGACAGGGTCTCGGCAATCAGCCCCAGCATTTT
CDR3 protein: CASNDPNPGQGLGNQPQHF

V gene: TRBV2
D gene: -
J gene: TRBJ1-2
clone size: -
CDR3 DNA: TGTGCCAGCAGTGAACTGCGGGGAGGAGGCTATGGCTACACCTTC
CDR3 protein: CASSELRGGGYGYTF

V gene: TRBV4-1
D gene: TRBD2
J gene: TRBJ2-5
clone size: few
CDR3 DNA: TGCGCCAGCAGCCAAGATGGACTAGCGGGGGGCTTTGGAGAGACCCAGTACTTC
CDR3 protein: CASSQDGLAGGFGETQYF

V gene: TRBV6-2/TRBV6-3
D gene: TRBD2
J gene: TRBJ2-7
clone size: few
CDR3 DNA: TGTGCCAGCAGTTCGAGTAAACTAGCGGGAGGGCCGGACGAGCAGTACTTC
CDR3 protein: CASSSSKLAGGPDEQYF

V gene: TRBV9
D gene: TRBD1
J gene: TRBJ2-7
clone size: -
CDR3 DNA: TGTGCCAGCAGTGATACGACAGGGGGTATCTACGAGCAGTACTTC
CDR3 protein: CASSDTTGGIYEQYF

V gene: TRBV12-3/TRBV12-4
D gene: -
J gene: TRBJ1-5
clone size: -
CDR3 DNA: TGTGCCAGCAGTTCAGGGCGGAGCCAGTTTGATCAGCCCCAGCATTTT
CDR3 protein: CASSSGRSQFDQPQHF

V gene: TRBV20-1
D gene: TRBD2
J gene: TRBJ2-1
clone size: -
CDR3 DNA: TGCAGTGCTCCCCAGACTAGCGTTGGTGAGCAGTTCTTC
CDR3 protein: CSAPQTSVGEQFF

V gene: TRBV7-2
D gene: -
J gene: TRBJ1-2
clone size: -
CDR3 DNA: TGTGCCAGCAGCTCATATAGGGCTGGCTATGGCTACACCTTC
CDR3 protein: CASSSYRAGYGYTF

V gene: TRBV7-9
D gene: -
J gene: TRBJ2-1
clone size: -
CDR3 DNA: TGTGCCAGCAGGGTGGGGGCCGTTGAGCAGTTCTTC
CDR3 protein: CASRVGAVEQFF

V gene: TRBV6-6
D gene: TRBD2
J gene: TRBJ2-2
clone size: many
CDR3 DNA: TGTGCCAGCAGCCCAAAACTAGCGGGAGGCAAGAAAAACACCGGGGAGCTGTTTTTT
CDR3 protein: CASSPKLAGGKKNTGELFF

V gene: TRBV20-1
D gene: -
J gene: TRBJ2-1
clone size: few
CDR3 DNA: TGCAGTGCTAGCTCCGTGTCTAGCGGAGGGGGGTACAATGAGCAGTTCTTC
CDR3 protein: CSASSVSSGGGYNEQFF

V gene: TRBV29-1
D gene: -
J gene: TRBJ2-1
clone size: -
CDR3 DNA: TGCAGCGTTGAAGGGCCCGGGGGGCCCAATGAGCAGTTCTTC
CDR3 protein: CSVEGPGGPNEQFF

V gene: TRBV6-8
D gene: -
J gene: TRBJ2-1
clone size: -
CDR3 DNA: TGTGCCAGCAGTTCAGGGTCCGGGGCTTACAATAAGCAGTTCTTC
CDR3 protein: CASSSGSGAYNKQFF

V gene: TRBV12-3/TRBV12-4
D gene: -
J gene: TRBJ2-2
clone size: few
CDR3 DNA: TGTGCCAGCAGCATTTACCCGAACACCGGGGAGCTGTTTTTT
CDR3 protein: CASSIYPNTGELFF

V gene: TRBV12-5
D gene: TRBD2
J gene: TRBJ2-2
clone size: -
CDR3 DNA: TGTGCTAGTGGTTTGGTTCTAGCGGGGTACACCGGGGAGCTGTTTTTT
CDR3 protein: CASGLVLAGYTGELFF

V gene: TRBV11-3
D gene: TRBD2
J gene: TRBJ2-3
clone size: few
CDR3 DNA: TGTGCCAGCAGCTTAGTACTAGCGGGAGAATCGGCCACAGATACGCAGTATTTT
CDR3 protein: CASSLVLAGESATDTQYF